Below are 6 T cell receptor beta chains sequenced from a single sample in a study of brain T cells in children with intractable seizures. The protocol was immunoSEQ multiplex PCR, while the TCRdb copy is restricted to in-frame clones and leaves out a portion. The sample holds a few thousand clones, roughly nine tenths seen once. The sequenced cases were selected for having the highest brain T cell transcript signatures. This specimen consisted of resected brain tissue, obtained at surgery. Receptors originate from a boy younger than two with focal cortical dysplasia and intractable seizures.

The chain is built from TRBV10-3 and TRBJ2-5; 14 nucleotides match TRBD2. V was pared by 5 bases and J by 7 bases, with 3 bases of the junction left unmatched. The CDR3 runs 14 residues. Germline assignment: CDR1 ENHRY and CDR2 SYGVKD. CDR3 DNA sequence: TGTGCCATCAGTAAGACTAGCGGGGGGGGGACCCAGTACTTC. Translated: CAISKTSGGGTQYF.

This clone was counted a single time. V usage is TRBV9 and J usage is TRBJ2-7, with D possibly matching TRBD2 (5 bases). Trimming pared 0 bases from V and 3 bases from J, leaving 13 bases between. Per the germline V gene, CDR1 is SGDLS and CDR2 is YYNGEE. This CDR3 spans 15 amino acids. This CDR3 is CASSVAPGIFYEQYF. The CDR3 DNA is TGTGCCAGCAGCGTAGCCCCGGGGATCTTCTACGAGCAGTACTTC.

This sequence joins TRBV6-2 or TRBV6-3 and TRBJ2-3; 7 positions agree with TRBD2. CDR1 is MNHEY, CDR2 SVGEGT, per germline. After removal of 0 bases from V and 3 bases from J, the junction contained 9 bases not matched to a gene. The CDR3 is 17 residues long. The CDR3: CASSYSIGGRSTDTQYF. The CDR3 DNA reads as TGTGCCAGCAGTTACTCGATTGGCGGGAGATCAACAGATACGCAGTATTTT.

This rearrangement joins TRBV24-1 to TRBJ2-2; 8 positions match TRBD2. Per germline, CDR1 KGHDR and CDR2 SFDVKD. The V and J ends lost 0 bases and 3 bases, in that order; junction bases with no gene match: 2. This CDR3 comprises 16 residues. CDR3 in DNA: TGTGCCACCAGTGATTTGGGAGCGGGAGACACCGGGGAGCTGTTTTTT. Translating it yields CATSDLGAGDTGELFF.

The rearrangement joins TRBV24-1 to TRBJ1-2; D unclear. The CDR3 extends over 14 amino acids. The V and J ends lost 5 bases and 7 bases respectively, with 16 bases between them. Germline CDR1 reads KGHDR; CDR2 reads SFDVKD. The CDR3 coding sequence is TGTGCCACCAGTGTACAAGTAGGTGTCTCTGGCTACACCTTC. It yields the protein CATSVQVGVSGYTF.

The gene calls are TRBV18 and TRBJ2-1, with a weak D call TRBD2 (6 bases). Germline CDR1 is KGHSH and CDR2 is LQKENI. With 3 bases removed from V and 9 bases from J, the gap between germline ends came to 9 bases. CDR3 length: 12 residues. This CDR3 is CASSPTSFEQFF. The CDR3 region has the DNA TGTGCCAGCTCACCGACTAGTTTTGAGCAGTTCTTC.